This T cell receptor (beta chain) was captured in a study of CD8 T cells in ankylosing spondylitis. Study observations and caveats: Seemingly distinctive of ankylosing spondylitis blood was a TCR beta motif formed by eight highly homologous variants.

With respect to this clonotype: Antigen specificity is unknown.

Quantitative 5'-RACE with molecular barcodes produced the TCR beta libraries. TCRdb fed the 5' RACE reads into MiXCR, producing one record per CDR3 protein. The sample gives 350,000 to 450,000 distinct CDR3 sequences, around 20% of which show up once; around 13% is in the top ten. This CDR3 region has 12 residues. V dropped 10 bases and J dropped 7; count of bases not matched to a gene: 8. In germline, CDR1 is MNHEY, CDR2 SMNVEV (reference sequence). The V and J genes are TRBV27 and TRBJ2-5, with 8 bases lining up with TRBD2. The TCR was taken from a male donor with ankylosing spondylitis or in good health (not recorded which). Sequenced material: blood, either unsorted or a sorted T cell fraction (not recorded which). The CDR3 sequence is CATLSLAGTQYF. As DNA, the CDR3 is TGTGCCACCTTATCCCTAGCGGGGACCCAGTACTTC.